Below, 20 T cell receptor beta chains from the same sample are listed, as sequenced in a study of cytomegalovirus exposure and HLA in healthy donors. PCR involved 60 Vbeta and 13 Jbeta primers. Produced via immunoSEQ multiplex PCR; TCRdb's table is partial and in-frame only. The data contain 110,000 to 150,000 clones, about 75% of them singletons. Material for sequencing was PBMCs. The receptors derive from a man younger than 45 in good health and CMV-seronegative.

This clone was seen a single time. This chain connects TRBV21-1 to TRBJ2-2; the table's D gene call, TRBD1, was not cross checked with the DNA. TRBV21-1 is listed as a pseudogene. The CDR3 consists of 17 residues. The CDR3 DNA reads TGTGCCAGCAGCCGCCAACGACAGGGGGCTTTTAACGGGGAGCTGTTTTTT. It encodes CASSRQRQGAFNGELFF.

V and J are TRBV5-6 and TRBJ2-5; 10 bases are a match to TRBD1. The CDR3 has 15 amino acids. J lost 5 bases, V lost 2 bases, and 6 bases had no gene match. Germline V lookup: CDR1 SGHDT, CDR2 YYEEEE. The CDR3 nucleotides are TGTGCCAGCAGCTTCAGGACAGGGGGGAGGGAGACCCAGTACTTC. This encodes CASSFRTGGRETQYF.

In the case of this clone: The sample contains more than one DNA sequence encoding this CDR3. CDR3 region: CATSRDVGANTGELFF. DNA for the CDR3: TGTGCCACCAGCAGAGATGTAGGGGCGAACACCGGGGAGCTGTTTTTT. The chain is built from TRBV15 and TRBJ2-2; D perhaps matches TRBD1 (5 bases). V was shortened by 0 bases and J by 0 bases, with 8 bases between the two germline ends. Germline CDR1 LNHNV, CDR2 YYDKDF (reference sequence). The CDR3 spans 16 residues. The whole variable domain, filled in from reference TRBV15 and TRBJ2-2, reads DAMVIQNPRYQVTQFGKPVTLSCSQTLNHNVMYWYQQKSSQAPKLLFHYYDKDFNNEADTPDNFQSRRPNTSFCFLDIRSPGLGDTAMYLCATSRDVGANTGELFFGEGSRLTVL.

The chain employs TRBV2 and TRBJ2-2; 9 nucleotides agree with TRBD2. The ends lost 2 bases at V and 8 bases at J; junction bases unmatched: 3. The germline gives CDR1 SNHLY, CDR2 FYNNEI. There are 14 residues in the CDR3. The CDR3 reads CASSERTSEGELFF. The DNA for the CDR3 is TGTGCCAGCAGTGAAAGGACTAGCGAGGGGGAGCTGTTTTTT.

The chain employs TRBV28 and TRBJ2-1; 7 nucleotides match TRBD1. CDR1 MDHEN and CDR2 SYDVKM come from the germline V gene. The J segment lost 7 bases and the V segment lost 2 bases, leaving 2 bases of the junction unmatched. The CDR3 has 13 amino acids. CDR3 amino acids: CASSLQGENEQFF. CDR3 nucleotide sequence: TGTGCCAGCAGTTTACAGGGGGAGAATGAGCAGTTCTTC.

In its sample, this clone was seen once. One junction end disagrees with the germline gene, perhaps due to a read error. V usage is TRBV7-9 and J usage is TRBJ2-4; D gene ambiguous. The CDR3 sequence is 12 residues long. In germline, CDR1 is SEHNR, CDR2 FQNEAQ (reference sequence). DNA of the CDR3: TGTGCCAGCAGCTTAGACACCACGGGTCCGAACTTC. This gives the protein CASSLDTTGPNF.

The CDR3 sequence: CASNHPFPGVEQFF. CDR3 sequence (DNA): TGTGCCAGCAACCACCCTTTCCCGGGGGTGGAGCAGTTCTTC. This chain links TRBV28 with TRBJ2-1; D perhaps matches TRBD2 (6 bases). The CDR3 contains 14 residues. CDR1 is MDHEN and CDR2 is SYDVKM in the germline V gene. Deletions cut 7 bases from V and 10 bases from J, with 20 bases between.

This clone was observed a single time. The rearrangement joins TRBV6-6 to TRBJ2-7, with D tentatively TRBD1 (5 bases). Germline CDR1 MNHNY, CDR2 SVGAGI (reference sequence). Trimming stripped 6 bases from V and 4 bases from J, with 16 bases between. This CDR3 region has 14 residues. The CDR3 coding sequence is TGTGCCAGCAGCCCCCTCCGCAGGGTGTACGAGCAGTACTTC. Translating gives CASSPLRRVYEQYF.

As for this clone: This CDR3 is also generated by other DNA sequences in the sample. The rearrangement joins TRBV19 to TRBJ1-2; weak D call: TRBD1 (5 bases). The CDR3 has 14 amino acids. Germline CDR1 is LNHDA and CDR2 is SQIVND (reference sequence). Trimming took off 2 bases at V and 3 bases at J, with 10 bases between the two ends. DNA of the CDR3: TGTGCCAGTAGTATACAGGGATCTGACTATGGCTACACCTTC. Residues: CASSIQGSDYGYTF.

The chain joins TRBV28 to TRBJ1-3; tentative D call: TRBD1 (6 bases). The CDR3 length is 14 residues. The V end was cut by 4 bases, the J end by 2 bases, with 9 bases between. CDR1 is MDHEN, CDR2 SYDVKM, per germline. CDR3 DNA: TGTGCCAGCAGTTCACAGGGTACTGGAAACACCATATATTTT. It encodes CASSSQGTGNTIYF.

For the CDR3, the DNA is TGCAGCGTTGCGGGGGGGTCCTACGAGCAGTACTTC. Amino acid sequence: CSVAGGSYEQYF. V gene TRBV29-1 combines with J gene TRBJ2-7; 8 bases are shared with TRBD2. V gave up 4 bases and J gave up 1 base; unmatched junction bases: 0. The CDR3 length is 12 residues. Germline CDR1 SQVTM, CDR2 ANQGSEA.

This clone was seen only a few times. Relative to the germline gene, one junction end is altered; a read error may explain this. The V gene is TRBV4-1, the J gene TRBJ2-6, with 11 bases that match TRBD2. The germline CDR1 and CDR2 sequences are MGHRA and YSYEKL. The CDR3 totals 20 residues. DNA for the CDR3: TGCGCCAGCAGCCAAGGGAAACTGAGACTAGCGGGAAGTGGGGCCAACGGCCTGACTTTC. Translated, it gives CASSQGKLRLAGSGANGLTF.

The V gene is TRBV11-3, the J gene TRBJ2-2, with a weak D call TRBD1 (5 bases). The ends were cut back, 2 bases at V and 5 bases at J, with 9 bases in the middle. The CDR3 totals 14 residues. Germline V gene data show CDR1 as SGHNT and CDR2 as YENEEA. In DNA, the CDR3 is TGTGCCAGCAGCTTATTTTCAGGGACCGGGGAGCTGTTTTTT. This codes for CASSLFSGTGELFF.

The genes are TRBV19 and TRBJ2-7; possibly TRBD2 for D (5 bases). The V end was cut by 3 bases, the J end by 4 bases, with 10 bases between. Germline assignment: CDR1 LNHDA and CDR2 SQIVND (reference sequence). The CDR3 spans 13 residues. CDR3 DNA sequence: TGTGCCAGTAGTATGAGCGGCAAATACGAGCAGTACTTC. Its translation: CASSMSGKYEQYF.

The CDR3 is CASSPKTGEDQETQYF. CDR3 bases: TGTGCCAGCAGCCCCAAGACAGGGGAGGATCAAGAGACCCAGTACTTC. The chain joins TRBV9 to TRBJ2-5; 8 nucleotides line up with TRBD1. The germline CDR1 and CDR2 sequences are SGDLS and YYNGEE. Germline trimming cut 4 bases from V and 2 bases from J; bases unmatched to any gene: 10. The CDR3 spans 16 residues.

The rearrangement uses TRBV5-1 and TRBJ2-3; D possibly corresponds to TRBD2 (6 bases). The CDR3 extends over 14 amino acids. V was pared by 4 bases and J by 6 bases, with 15 bases between. CDR1 is SGHRS and CDR2 is YFSETQ in the germline V gene. CDR3 DNA: TGCGCCAGCAGCCCGATGGGCGGGACGGATACGCAGTATTTT. Amino acids: CASSPMGGTDTQYF.

The V gene is TRBV6-1, the J gene TRBJ1-4; 7 bases align to TRBD1. Losses at the gene ends were 3 bases for V and 6 bases for J; bases not matched to a gene: 10. The CDR3 totals 16 residues. Germline values: CDR1 MNHNS, CDR2 SASEGT. This CDR3 is CASSEGTADWDEKLFF. CDR3 sequence (DNA): TGTGCCAGCAGTGAGGGGACAGCTGACTGGGATGAAAAACTGTTTTTT.

This clone was recorded only once. The V gene is TRBV5-1, the J gene TRBJ1-4; D gene unclear. Germline V CDR1 and CDR2: SGHRS, YFSETQ. Trimming left V 3 bases short and J 0 bases short, with 12 bases between. The CDR3 has 16 amino acids. The CDR3 sequence is CASSSLSPATNEKLFF. DNA of the CDR3: TGCGCCAGCAGCTCGCTCTCACCAGCAACTAATGAAAAACTGTTTTTT.

The chain couples TRBV10-3 to TRBJ1-5, with 7 bases identical to TRBD1. The V gene's germline CDR1 is ENHRY and CDR2 SYGVKD. Trimming removed 10 bases from V and 5 bases from J; junction bases left unmatched: 8. The length of the CDR3 is 13 residues. The CDR3 DNA follows: TGTGCCACCCATGGGGACAGCGATCAGCCCCAGCATTTT. This encodes CATHGDSDQPQHF.

The chain uses TRBV13 and TRBJ1-2; D is unclear. This CDR3 is built from 15 residues. CDR1 PRHDT and CDR2 FYEKMQ come from the germline V gene (reference sequence). The V and J ends lost 4 bases and 1 base respectively, with 13 bases between them. The CDR3 protein is CASSSLGEVNYGYTF. In nucleotides, the CDR3 is TGTGCCAGCAGCTCCCTCGGGGAGGTTAACTATGGCTACACCTTC.